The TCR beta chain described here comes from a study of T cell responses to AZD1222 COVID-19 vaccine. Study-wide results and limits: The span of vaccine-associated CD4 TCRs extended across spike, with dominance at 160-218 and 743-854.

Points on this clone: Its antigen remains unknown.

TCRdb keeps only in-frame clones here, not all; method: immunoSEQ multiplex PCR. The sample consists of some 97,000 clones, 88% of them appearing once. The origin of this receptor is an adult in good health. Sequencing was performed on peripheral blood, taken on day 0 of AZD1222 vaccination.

The CDR3 is CASSGRDASSYEQYF. The CDR3 DNA reads TGCGCCAGCAGCGGTCGGGACGCGAGCTCCTACGAGCAGTACTTC. V is TRBV4-1 and J is TRBJ2-7; D is perhaps TRBD1 or TRBD2 (5 bases each). The CDR3 consists of 15 residues. V lost 5 bases to trimming and J lost 0 bases, with 14 bases between them. Germline V gene lookup returns CDR1 MGHRA and CDR2 YSYEKL.